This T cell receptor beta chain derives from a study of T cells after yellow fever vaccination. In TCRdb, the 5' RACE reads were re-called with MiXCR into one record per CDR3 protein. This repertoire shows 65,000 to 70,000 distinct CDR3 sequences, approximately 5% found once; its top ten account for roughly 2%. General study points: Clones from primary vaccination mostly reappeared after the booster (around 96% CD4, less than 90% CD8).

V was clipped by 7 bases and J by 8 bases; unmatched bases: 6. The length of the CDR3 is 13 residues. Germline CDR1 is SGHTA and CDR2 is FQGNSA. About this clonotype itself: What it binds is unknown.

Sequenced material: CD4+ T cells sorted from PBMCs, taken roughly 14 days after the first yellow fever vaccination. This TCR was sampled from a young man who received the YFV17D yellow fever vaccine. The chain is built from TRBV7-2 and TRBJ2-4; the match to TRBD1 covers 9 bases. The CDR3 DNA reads TGTGCCAGCAACCCGACAGGGGGAGACATTCAGTACTTC. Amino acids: CASNPTGGDIQYF.